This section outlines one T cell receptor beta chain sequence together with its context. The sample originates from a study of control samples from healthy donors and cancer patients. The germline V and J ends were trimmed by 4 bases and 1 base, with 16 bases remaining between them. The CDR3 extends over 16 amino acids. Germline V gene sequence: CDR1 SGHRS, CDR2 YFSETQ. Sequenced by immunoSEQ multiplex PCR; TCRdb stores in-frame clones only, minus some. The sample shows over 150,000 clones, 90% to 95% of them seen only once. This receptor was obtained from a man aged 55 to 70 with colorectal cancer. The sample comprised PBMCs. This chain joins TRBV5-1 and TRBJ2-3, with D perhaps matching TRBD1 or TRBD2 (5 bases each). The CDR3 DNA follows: TGCGCCAGCAGCACTGCCCCGGGGACCCGCACAGATACGCAGTATTTT. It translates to CASSTAPGTRTDTQYF.